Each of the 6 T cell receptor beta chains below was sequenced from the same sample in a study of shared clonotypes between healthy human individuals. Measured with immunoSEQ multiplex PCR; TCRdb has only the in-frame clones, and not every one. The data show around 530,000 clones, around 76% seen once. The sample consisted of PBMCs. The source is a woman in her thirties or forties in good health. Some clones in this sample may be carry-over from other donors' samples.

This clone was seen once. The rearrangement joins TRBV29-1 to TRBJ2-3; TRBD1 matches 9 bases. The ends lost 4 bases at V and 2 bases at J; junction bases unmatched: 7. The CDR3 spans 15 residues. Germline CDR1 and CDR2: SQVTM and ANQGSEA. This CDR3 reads CSVGSGTGITDTQYF. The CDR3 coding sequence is TGCAGCGTTGGGTCCGGGACAGGGATCACAGATACGCAGTATTTT.

This chain's CDR3 is CASSHSGTSDEQYF. The CDR3 region has the DNA TGTGCCAGCAGCCACTCCGGGACTAGCGACGAGCAGTACTTC. The J gene is TRBJ2-7, the V gene TRBV4-2; the match to TRBD2 covers 10 bases. The germline V gene has CDR1 LGHNA and CDR2 YNFKEQ. This CDR3 comprises 14 residues. V gave up 3 bases and J gave up 5 bases; unmatched junction bases: 4.

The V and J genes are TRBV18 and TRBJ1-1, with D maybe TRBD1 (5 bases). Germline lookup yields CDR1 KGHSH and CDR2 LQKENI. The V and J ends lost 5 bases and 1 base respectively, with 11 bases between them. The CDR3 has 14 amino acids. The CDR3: CASSGGGSNTEAFF. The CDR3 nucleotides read TGTGCCAGCTCAGGTGGGGGGTCGAACACTGAAGCTTTCTTT.

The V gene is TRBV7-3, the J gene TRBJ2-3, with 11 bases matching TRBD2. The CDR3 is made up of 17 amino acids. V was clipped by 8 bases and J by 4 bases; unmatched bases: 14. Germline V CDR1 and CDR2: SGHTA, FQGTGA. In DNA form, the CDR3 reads TGTGCCAGCTGGGGGAGAACTAGCGGGAGAGGGGCAGATACGCAGTATTTT. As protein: CASWGRTSGRGADTQYF.

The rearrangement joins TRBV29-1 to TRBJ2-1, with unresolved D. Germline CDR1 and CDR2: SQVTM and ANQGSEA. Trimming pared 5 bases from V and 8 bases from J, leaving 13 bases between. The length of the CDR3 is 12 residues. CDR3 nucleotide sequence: TGCAGCGTTTTCGGTCCACGGTATGAGCAGTTCTTC. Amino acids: CSVFGPRYEQFF.

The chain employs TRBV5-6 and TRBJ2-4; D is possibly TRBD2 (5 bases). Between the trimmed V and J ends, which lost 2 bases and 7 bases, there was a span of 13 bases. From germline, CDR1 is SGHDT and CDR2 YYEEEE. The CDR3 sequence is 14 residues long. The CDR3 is CASSFVASGNIQYF. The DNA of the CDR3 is TGTGCCAGCAGCTTCGTAGCGAGTGGTAACATTCAGTACTTC.